Detailed here is one T cell receptor beta chain. What it binds is unknown. Template material for TCR beta VDJ and CDR3 profiling consisted of genomic DNA. TCRdb fed the reads into MiXCR, producing one record per CDR3 protein. The sample yields more than 250,000 distinct CDR3 sequences, 45% to 70% seen once. This specimen comes from a study of CD8+CD57+ T cells in acquired aplastic anemia. Findings and limits, study-wide: Patients and controls shared 25 to 30 CD8+ CDR3 sequences. Statistical testing detected no significant gap in CD8+ Simpson's diversity between patients and controls.

Per the germline V gene, CDR1 is MGHDK and CDR2 is SYGVNS. The V end lost 1 base, the J end lost 0 bases, and 10 bases lay between the germline ends. The CDR3 consists of 15 residues. Material for sequencing was sorted CD4+, CD8+, or CD8+CD57+ T cells (not recorded which) from PBMCs. The clonotype comes from a human donor with severe aplastic anemia or a healthy control (not recorded which). The V call is TRBV25-1, the J call TRBJ2-7; D unclear. The CDR3: CASSELGINSYEQYF. The CDR3 DNA follows: TGTGCCAGCAGTGAATTGGGTATTAACTCCTACGAGCAGTACTTC.